The entry below describes one T cell receptor (beta chain). Original methodology: The authors estimated nucleated cell counts from reference gene primer amplification. Using immunoSEQ multiplex PCR, the repertoire was profiled, and TCRdb retains in-frame clones only, with some absent. That table supplies the V and J calls and clone size; D and trimming were determined from the DNA. The table lists some 290,000 clones, about 76% of them singletons. Germline V gives CDR1 SEHNR, CDR2 FQNEAQ (reference sequence). This CDR3 contains 15 residues. Trimming removed 2 bases from V and 5 bases from J; junction bases left unmatched: 7. This entry comes from a study of blood T cell repertoires in COVID-19. Study background: Acute-phase and convalescent COVID-19 samples originated in the United States, Italy and Spain. T cells, B-cell-depleted T cells, or PBMCs provided the cDNA or gDNA that served as material.

The J gene is TRBJ1-1, the V gene TRBV7-9; 8 positions match TRBD1. Sequenced material: peripheral blood. This TCR derives from an older woman with active or convalescent COVID-19. The CDR3, as DNA: TGTGCCAGCAGCTTACCAGGGGGCTCGGGAACTGAAGCTTTCTTT. Its protein product is CASSLPGGSGTEAFF.